This TCR beta chain originates from a study of cytomegalovirus exposure and HLA in healthy donors. Trimming removed 3 bases from V and 2 bases from J, with 13 bases in between. Per the germline V gene, CDR1 is KGHSH and CDR2 is LQKENI. The CDR3 is made up of 15 amino acids. Amplification used 60 Vbeta primers and 13 Jbeta primers. TCRdb's copy holds only in-frame clones and misses some; the assay was immunoSEQ multiplex PCR. The table records more than 80,000 clones, roughly 60% of them present only once. This receptor was obtained from a human donor in good health. The specimen was PBMCs. The chain combines TRBV18 with TRBJ1-1; D is unclear. Here the CDR3 reads CASSPTLQLNTEAFF. CDR3 nucleotides: TGTGCCAGCTCACCCACCCTACAGCTAAACACTGAAGCTTTCTTT.